These 16 T cell receptor beta chains were all obtained from the same sample, sequenced in a study of blood T cell repertoires in COVID-19. Generated by immunoSEQ multiplex PCR, the TCRdb table keeps only in-frame clones and is missing some. The table has about 360,000 clones, 75% to 90% seen once. Specimen: peripheral blood. The receptors come from an older woman with COVID-19, enrolled during active disease.

The chain joins TRBV5-1 to TRBJ1-1; possibly TRBD1 for D (6 bases). The V and J ends lost 1 base and 4 bases respectively, with 20 bases between them. CDR3 length: 17 residues. CDR1 and CDR2 (germline): SGHRS, YFSETQ. The CDR3 loop reads CASSLWTLQGGGTEAFF. Written as DNA, the CDR3 is TGCGCCAGCAGCTTGTGGACCCTACAGGGAGGGGGCACTGAAGCTTTCTTT.

This chain uses TRBV11-1 with TRBJ1-1; the D gene is possibly TRBD1 (5 bases). Germline-derived CDR1 and CDR2 are SGHAT and FQDESV (reference sequence). The CDR3 sequence is 13 residues long. V shed 2 bases and J shed 7 bases, with 11 bases lying between them. This CDR3 is CASSLMQGVEAFF. CDR3 sequence (DNA): TGTGCCAGCAGCTTAATGCAGGGCGTTGAAGCTTTCTTT.

This clone was recorded once. CDR3 region: CASRGRGGGTEAFF. In DNA, the CDR3 is TGTGCCAGCAGGGGCCGGGGAGGAGGCACTGAAGCTTTCTTT. The chain links TRBV6-6 to TRBJ1-1; D is ambiguous. V lost 6 bases, J lost 4 bases, and 15 bases lay in between. The CDR3 totals 14 residues. Germline values: CDR1 MNHNY, CDR2 SVGAGI (reference sequence).

This clone was recorded once. The chain recombines TRBV3-1 (or the pseudogene TRBV3-2) with TRBJ2-3; D uncertain. Trimming shortened V by 0 bases and J by 1 base, and 8 bases separated the two germline ends. Germline-derived CDR1 and CDR2 are LGHDT and YNNKEL (reference sequence). The CDR3 length is 15 residues. The CDR3 loop reads CASSQDLGRTDTQYF. In DNA form, the CDR3 reads TGTGCCAGCAGCCAAGATCTAGGCCGCACAGATACGCAGTATTTT.

V usage is TRBV4-2 and J usage is TRBJ1-5, with TRBD1 identical over 8 bases. After removal of 3 bases from V and 5 bases from J, the junction contained 3 bases not matched to a gene. This CDR3 contains 14 residues. From germline, CDR1 is LGHNA and CDR2 YNFKEQ. Here the CDR3 DNA reads TGTGCCAGCAGCCAGGCGACAGGGGATCAGCCCCAGCATTTT. This encodes CASSQATGDQPQHF.

The chain joins TRBV11-2 to TRBJ2-5, with 7 nucleotides matching TRBD1. This CDR3 is 13 amino acids long. J lost 7 bases, V lost 1 base, and 3 bases had no gene match. Germline loops: CDR1 SGHAT, CDR2 FQNNGV. CDR3 nucleotides: TGTGCCAGCAGCTTAGGACAGGGTTGGACCCAGTACTTC. This codes for CASSLGQGWTQYF.

The CDR3 here is CASSPRLSGNNEQFF. The CDR3 nucleotides are TGTGCCAGCAGCCCACGACTCAGCGGGAACAATGAGCAGTTCTTC. The V gene is TRBV7-9, the J gene TRBJ2-1; TRBD2 agrees at 7 bases. The V gene end was trimmed by 5 bases and the J gene end by 5 bases; junction bases not matched to a gene: 9. This CDR3 is built from 15 residues. In germline, CDR1 is SEHNR, CDR2 FQNEAQ (reference sequence).

The table lists this clone with a count of one. The chain combines TRBV10-3 with TRBJ1-2; D gene unclear. Trimming took 10 bases from V and 7 from J, leaving 19 bases between them. This CDR3 region has 13 residues. CDR1 is ENHRY and CDR2 is SYGVKD in the germline V gene. The CDR3 region is CATKEGSPRGYTF. In DNA, the CDR3 is TGTGCCACCAAGGAGGGCTCGCCGCGTGGCTACACCTTC.

The sample holds one count of this clone. This sequence joins TRBV2 and TRBJ2-1; TRBD2 agrees at 16 bases. Germline-derived CDR1 and CDR2 are SNHLY and FYNNEI. This CDR3 region has 16 residues. V trimming: 8 bases; J trimming: 3 bases; junction bases outside the gene matches: 4. In DNA, the CDR3 is TGTGCCAGCGGGACTAGCGGGGGGGGAGGCTACAATGAGCAGTTCTTC. Translating it yields CASGTSGGGGYNEQFF.

The chain recombines TRBV14 with TRBJ2-7; the D is unclear. Trimming took off 2 bases at V and 2 bases at J, with 10 bases between the two ends. Per the germline V gene, CDR1 is SGHDN and CDR2 is FVKESK. This CDR3 is built from 14 residues. The CDR3 DNA follows: TGTGCCAGCAGCCAACGGCAGGCTCCCTACGAGCAGTACTTC. It yields the protein CASSQRQAPYEQYF.

V and J are TRBV12-3 or TRBV12-4 and TRBJ1-3; unclear D gene. V lost 7 bases, J lost 4 bases, and 8 bases lay in between. The CDR3 consists of 12 residues. The CDR3 here is CASISQGNTIYF. In nucleotides, the CDR3 is TGTGCCAGCATCTCACAGGGAAACACCATATATTTT.

This rearrangement joins TRBV18 to TRBJ1-1; 9 bases align to TRBD1. The CDR3 contains 13 residues. V dropped 6 bases and J dropped 6; count of bases not matched to a gene: 5. Germline V lookup: CDR1 KGHSH, CDR2 LQKENI. CDR3: CASSRDREAEAFF. The CDR3 nucleotides are TGTGCCAGCTCTCGGGACAGGGAGGCTGAAGCTTTCTTT.

The chain combines TRBV28 with TRBJ1-2; 7 bases are a match to TRBD1. The CDR3 sequence is 17 residues long. V was clipped by 3 bases and J by 0 bases; unmatched bases: 10. Germline CDR1 is MDHEN and CDR2 is SYDVKM. The CDR3 nucleotides read TGTGCCAGCAGTTTTCACCCTAAGGACAGGTCTAACTATGGCTACACCTTC. Protein: CASSFHPKDRSNYGYTF.

The chain carries TRBV7-9 and TRBJ2-5; TRBD1 might be the D (6 bases). The CDR3 extends over 15 amino acids. Germline V gene sequence: CDR1 SEHNR, CDR2 FQNEAQ (reference sequence). Trimming left V 4 bases short and J 5 bases short, with 17 bases between. CDR3 nucleotides: TGTGCCAGCAGCTCCCTGACAGGTCGGGGTGAGACCCAGTACTTC. Its protein is CASSSLTGRGETQYF.

The gene calls are TRBV25-1 and TRBJ1-1, with 8 bases identical to TRBD1. The junction had 5 bases not matched to a gene; V was cut back by 2 bases and J by 0 bases. Per the germline V gene, CDR1 is MGHDK and CDR2 is SYGVNS. The CDR3 is made up of 16 amino acids. CDR3 sequence reads: CASSEDRGWMNTEAFF. CDR3 DNA: TGTGCCAGCAGTGAAGACAGGGGTTGGATGAACACTGAAGCTTTCTTT.

CDR3 DNA sequence: TGTGCCAGCAGCACCCGGACAGGGCAGCGGTCGGCGGATACGCAGTATTTT. This codes for CASSTRTGQRSADTQYF. The chain links TRBV13 to TRBJ2-3, with TRBD1 matching over 8 bases. This CDR3 is built from 17 residues. Germline-derived CDR1 and CDR2 are PRHDT and FYEKMQ (reference sequence). The J segment lost 6 bases and the V segment lost 5 bases, leaving 16 bases of the junction unmatched.